This T cell receptor beta chain is drawn from a study of blood T cell repertoires in COVID-19. Study information: The study drew acute and convalescent COVID-19 samples from the United States, Italy and Spain. Sources were T cells, B-cell-depleted T cells, or PBMCs; the material itself was cDNA or gDNA.

Germline loops: CDR1 KGHSH, CDR2 LQKENI. V was trimmed by 1 base and J by 4 bases, leaving 6 bases between them. The CDR3 spans 13 residues. In the source study's methods: Amplification of reference gene primers provided the estimated nucleated cell counts. Clones were sequenced by immunoSEQ multiplex PCR, and TCRdb holds only the in-frame ones, with some missing. Clonal size and the V and J genes are those of that table, whereas D and trimming came from the DNA. The sample lists some 400,000 clones; nearly 90% were seen once. The chain is built from TRBV18 and TRBJ2-3; possibly TRBD2 for D (5 bases). This sequence was found in a man younger than 35 with active or convalescent COVID-19. The specimen was peripheral blood. The CDR3 bases are TGTGCCAGCTCACCACTGGGAGCAGATACGCAGTATTTT. Translating gives CASSPLGADTQYF.